Following are 27 T cell receptor beta chains from one sample sequenced in a study of CD8 T cells in Susac syndrome. Random hexamers were used to reverse transcribe an amount of 0.5 to 1 ug RNA. One entry per CDR3 protein, called by TCRdb with MiXCR from the immunoSEQ multiplex PCR reads. The sample lists fewer than 300,000 distinct CDR3 sequences; about 85% were seen once. Sequenced material: CD8+ T cells from PBMCs. The receptors come from a human donor with multiple sclerosis.

The V call is TRBV28, the J call TRBJ2-7, with TRBD1 identical over 7 bases. The germline CDR1 and CDR2 sequences are MDHEN and SYDVKM. Trimming removed 4 bases from V and 2 bases from J; junction bases left unmatched: 5. The CDR3 has 14 residues. The CDR3 DNA follows: TGTGCCAGCAGTTCCGGGACAGACGCCTACGAGCAGTACTTC. Its protein is CASSSGTDAYEQYF. Supplemented by reference TRBV28 and TRBJ2-7, the full variable domain reads DVKVTQSSRYLVKRTGEKVFLECVQDMDHENMFWYRQDPGLGLRLIYFSYDVKMKEKGDIPEGYSVSREKKERFSLILESASTNQTSMYLCASSSGTDAYEQYFGPGTRLTVT.

The V call is TRBV20-1, the J call TRBJ2-1; possibly TRBD2 for D (5 bases). V lost 0 bases and J lost 0, with 12 bases in between. The CDR3 extends over 16 amino acids. Germline CDR1 and CDR2: DFQATT and SNEGSKA (reference sequence). In nucleotides, the CDR3 is TGCAGTGCTAGAGATCAACGGGGATACTCCTACAATGAGCAGTTCTTC. Translating it yields CSARDQRGYSYNEQFF.

The chain is built from TRBV7-6 and TRBJ2-1; 8 bases fit TRBD2. CDR1 is SGHVS, CDR2 FNYEAQ, per germline. The CDR3 has 13 residues. Trimming took 8 bases from V and 6 from J; bases not matched to a gene: 6. CDR3 coding DNA: TGTGCCAGCTCCAGGCGGGAGGCCAATGAGCAGTTCTTC. It codes for CASSRREANEQFF.

CDR3 in amino acids: CAINGGHSYGYTF. CDR3 nucleotide sequence: TGTGCCATCAATGGGGGCCACAGCTATGGCTACACCTTC. The chain links TRBV10-3 to TRBJ1-2; possibly TRBD1 for D (6 bases). In germline, CDR1 is ENHRY, CDR2 SYGVKD. V was trimmed by 7 bases and J by 4 bases, leaving 13 bases between them. CDR3 size: 13 residues.

This sequence joins TRBV2 and TRBJ2-3; 10 nucleotides line up with TRBD2. The germline V gene encodes CDR1 SNHLY and CDR2 FYNNEI. CDR3 length equals 15 residues. Losses at the gene ends were 6 bases for V and 0 bases for J; bases not matched to a gene: 3. For the CDR3, the DNA is TGTGCCAGCAGAGGGACTAGCGCTAGCACAGATACGCAGTATTTT. Its translation: CASRGTSASTDTQYF.

The chain combines TRBV24-1 with TRBJ2-7; unclear D gene. Trimming left V 3 bases short and J 3 bases short, with 14 bases between. This CDR3 comprises 15 residues. The germline CDR1 and CDR2 sequences are KGHDR and SFDVKD. This CDR3 reads CATSDLPAGVYEQYF. The CDR3 nucleotides read TGTGCCACCAGTGATCTCCCGGCTGGGGTCTACGAGCAGTACTTC.

V is TRBV12-3 or TRBV12-4 and J is TRBJ1-2, with D perhaps matching TRBD1 (5 bases). Trimming took 7 bases from V and 4 from J, leaving 25 bases between them. The CDR3 contains 17 residues. For the CDR3, the DNA is TGTGCCAGCACCCTTGACGAGCCATGGGGGACTGGCTATGGCTACACCTTC. It translates to CASTLDEPWGTGYGYTF.

This rearrangement joins TRBV25-1 to TRBJ2-1; 9 nucleotides line up with TRBD2. The CDR3 extends over 12 amino acids. Per the germline V gene, CDR1 is MGHDK and CDR2 is SYGVNS. V shed 2 bases and J 16 bases; nucleotides not matched to a gene: 6. CDR3 loop: CASSEGLAPRFF. The CDR3 bases are TGTGCCAGCAGTGAAGGACTAGCGCCCCGCTTCTTC.

The chain has TRBV12-3 or TRBV12-4 and TRBJ2-7; D remains ambiguous. Trimming took off 5 bases at V and 0 bases at J, with 8 bases between the two ends. This CDR3 has 13 residues. CDR3 sequence reads: CASSTSSSYEQYF. The CDR3, as DNA: TGTGCCAGCAGTACGTCTAGCTCCTACGAGCAGTACTTC.

The rearrangement links TRBV4-1 to TRBJ2-1; TRBD2 matches at 10 bases. J lost 5 bases, V lost 0 bases, and 7 bases had no gene match. Germline V CDR1 and CDR2: MGHRA, YSYEKL. The CDR3 length is 17 residues. In nucleotides, the CDR3 is TGCGCCAGCAGCCAAGATTCAGCGGGAGGGCAACACAATGAGCAGTTCTTC. Protein product: CASSQDSAGGQHNEQFF.

V gene TRBV6-1 combines with J gene TRBJ1-1; D uncertain. V dropped 3 bases and J dropped 4 bases, with 9 bases sitting between them. Germline CDR1 reads MNHNS; CDR2 reads SASEGT. CDR3 length: 13 amino acids. For the CDR3, the DNA is TGTGCCAGCAGTGACCGGCGGGGCACTGAAGCTTTCTTT. Its protein is CASSDRRGTEAFF.

The chain recombines TRBV7-2 with TRBJ2-5; D is tentatively TRBD1 or TRBD2 (5 bases each). The CDR3 has 16 residues. V gave up 5 bases and J gave up 2 bases, with 18 bases separating them. Germline V gene data show CDR1 as SGHTA and CDR2 as FQGNSA. CDR3 region: CASSLTTGTGQETQYF. In nucleotides, the CDR3 is TGTGCCAGCAGCCTGACCACCGGGACGGGACAAGAGACCCAGTACTTC.

The V and J genes are TRBV19 and TRBJ2-2; D unresolved. CDR3 length equals 13 residues. The germline V and J ends were trimmed by 3 bases and 1 base, with 3 bases remaining between them. Germline V gene sequence: CDR1 LNHDA, CDR2 SQIVND (reference sequence). CDR3 region: CASSMRNTGELFF. The CDR3 DNA sequence: TGTGCCAGTAGTATGCGGAACACCGGGGAGCTGTTTTTT. Drawing the rest from reference TRBV19 and TRBJ2-2, the complete variable domain is DGGITQSPKYLFRKEGQNVTLSCEQNLNHDAMYWYRQDPGQGLRLIYYSQIVNDFQKGDIAEGYSVSREKKESFPLTVTSAQKNPTAFYLCASSMRNTGELFFGEGSRLTVL.

The rearrangement joins TRBV4-1 to TRBJ2-2; D ambiguous. This CDR3 comprises 16 residues. V gave up 0 bases and J gave up 2 bases, with 10 bases separating them. Per the germline V gene, CDR1 is MGHRA and CDR2 is YSYEKL. The CDR3 nucleotides are TGCGCCAGCAGCCAAGAAGGGCCGAAAAACACCGGGGAGCTGTTTTTT. It is translated as CASSQEGPKNTGELFF.

CDR3: CSARGGPTALIYEQYF. In DNA form, the CDR3 reads TGCAGTGCTCGGGGGGGCCCTACAGCTCTGATCTACGAGCAGTACTTC. This chain joins TRBV20-1 and TRBJ2-7; TRBD2 matches at 8 bases. From germline, CDR1 is DFQATT and CDR2 SNEGSKA (reference sequence). With V trimmed by 5 bases and J by 3 bases, 15 bases remained unmatched. This CDR3 is built from 16 residues.

This clonotype is a singleton in its sample. The rearrangement uses TRBV29-1 and TRBJ2-1; 7 positions agree with TRBD2. J gave up 6 bases and V 4 bases, and 6 bases lay outside the gene matches. Germline values: CDR1 SQVTM, CDR2 ANQGSEA. The CDR3 loop spans 13 amino acids. The CDR3 nucleotides read TGCAGCGTTGGACGCGGGAGTCTCAATGAGCAGTTCTTC. Translating it yields CSVGRGSLNEQFF.

The rearrangement uses TRBV7-9 and TRBJ2-5; D remains ambiguous. Trimming cost V 5 bases and J 4 bases, with 14 bases left between them. The CDR3 totals 14 residues. Per the germline V gene, CDR1 is SEHNR and CDR2 is FQNEAQ (reference sequence). CDR3 nucleotide sequence: TGTGCCAGCAGCCATCTCCTCACGGGAGAGACCCAGTACTTC. Protein sequence: CASSHLLTGETQYF.

The chain links TRBV5-6 to TRBJ2-2, with D possibly matching TRBD2 (6 bases). Germline V lookup: CDR1 SGHDT, CDR2 YYEEEE. The V end was cut by 6 bases, the J end by 6 bases, with 15 bases between. The CDR3 is 14 residues long. The CDR3 reads CASTPLATAGELFF. DNA of the CDR3: TGTGCCAGCACCCCCCTAGCGACCGCCGGGGAGCTGTTTTTT.

The chain carries TRBV7-9 and TRBJ2-3; D may be TRBD1 (6 bases). This CDR3 contains 14 residues. CDR1 is SEHNR and CDR2 is FQNEAQ in the germline V gene (reference sequence). V lost 1 base and J lost 5, with 10 bases in between. CDR3 in amino acids: CASSLEGVQDTQYF. CDR3 sequence (DNA): TGTGCCAGCAGCTTAGAGGGGGTGCAAGATACGCAGTATTTT.

This rearrangement joins TRBV27 to TRBJ2-1; 11 bases are a match to TRBD1. Trimming took 3 bases from V and 14 from J; bases not matched to a gene: 6. CDR3 size: 13 residues. Germline V gene sequence: CDR1 MNHEY, CDR2 SMNVEV (reference sequence). The CDR3 DNA follows: TGTGCCAGCAGTTTCCCGGGACAGGGGGGGGAGTTCTTC. Translation gives CASSFPGQGGEFF.

The chain couples TRBV29-1 to TRBJ2-7; no firm D call. The ends were cut back, 6 bases at V and 2 bases at J, with 5 bases in the middle. Germline V gives CDR1 SQVTM, CDR2 ANQGSEA. CDR3 size: 10 residues. The CDR3 loop reads CSVLTYEQYF. The CDR3 DNA reads as TGCAGCGTACTTACCTACGAGCAGTACTTC.

The J gene is TRBJ2-7, the V gene TRBV19; possibly TRBD1 for D (6 bases). The CDR3 spans 15 residues. Looked up from germline, CDR1 is LNHDA and CDR2 is SQIVND (reference sequence). V shed 6 bases and J shed 2 bases, with 17 bases lying between them. The CDR3 bases are TGTGCCAGTAGCGCAGGGGCGCGTGCACCCTACGAGCAGTACTTC. Translated: CASSAGARAPYEQYF. Looking up the rest from reference TRBV19 and TRBJ2-7 gives the full variable domain: DGGITQSPKYLFRKEGQNVTLSCEQNLNHDAMYWYRQDPGQGLRLIYYSQIVNDFQKGDIAEGYSVSREKKESFPLTVTSAQKNPTAFYLCASSAGARAPYEQYFGPGTRLTVT.

The chain recombines TRBV20-1 with TRBJ2-1; 14 positions match TRBD2. J gave up 4 bases and V 4 bases, and 9 bases lay outside the gene matches. This CDR3 comprises 17 residues. Germline CDR1 reads DFQATT; CDR2 reads SNEGSKA (reference sequence). Here the CDR3 DNA reads TGCAGTGCTATTACCGGGACTAGCGGGAGAGGGTACAATGAGCAGTTCTTC. Encoded protein: CSAITGTSGRGYNEQFF.

J is TRBJ1-1 and V is TRBV4-2, with no clear D. V was pared by 2 bases and J by 1 base, with 8 bases between. This CDR3 is 14 amino acids long. CDR1 is LGHNA and CDR2 is YNFKEQ in the germline V gene. Written as DNA, the CDR3 is TGTGCCAGCAGCCAATCTGGTCGGAACACTGAAGCTTTCTTT. As protein: CASSQSGRNTEAFF.

V and J are TRBV10-1 and TRBJ1-1; a weak D match, TRBD1 (5 bases). V dropped 4 bases and J dropped 1 base, with 13 bases sitting between them. CDR1 and CDR2 from the germline V gene are WNHNN and SYGVQD (reference sequence). The CDR3 extends over 15 amino acids. The CDR3 nucleotides read TGCGCCAGCAGTGGAAAAGGGGAAGAGAACACTGAAGCTTTCTTT. This sequence encodes CASSGKGEENTEAFF.

The chain joins TRBV18 to TRBJ2-3; the match to TRBD2 covers 7 bases. The CDR3 is 16 amino acids. Trimming removed 1 base from V and 0 bases from J; junction bases left unmatched: 4. Germline V gene sequence: CDR1 KGHSH, CDR2 LQKENI. The DNA of the CDR3 is TGTGCCAGCTCACCACGTCCTAGCGGCAGCACAGATACGCAGTATTTT. This gives the protein CASSPRPSGSTDTQYF.

V gene TRBV6-1 combines with J gene TRBJ1-4, with 7 bases lining up with TRBD1. The CDR3 covers 12 residues. The V gene's germline CDR1 is MNHNS and CDR2 SASEGT. V lost 7 bases and J lost 7; bases outside the gene matches: 3. Here the CDR3 DNA reads TGTGCCAGCAAAGGGGGCCGTGAAAAACTGTTTTTT. Translated, it gives CASKGGREKLFF.